This TCR beta chain was identified during a study of identical twins. Broader study findings: The study reached conclusions through statistical analysis that was cross-sectional, not following the same donors.

Of note for this clonotype: Its specificity is unknown.

In germline, CDR1 is DFQATT, CDR2 SNEGSKA (reference sequence). CDR3 length: 11 residues. Each CDR3 protein gets one entry after TCRdb re-called the 5' RACE reads with MiXCR. The sample consists of roughly 1,500,000 distinct CDR3 sequences, under 35% of them appearing once. Sequencing used cord blood. The rearrangement links TRBV20-1 to TRBJ1-1; 8 bases map to TRBD1. The TCR originated in a newborn girl in good health. In DNA form, the CDR3 reads TGCAGACCAGGGGGCTCGGAAGAAGCTTTCTTT. Protein sequence: CRPGGSEEAFF.